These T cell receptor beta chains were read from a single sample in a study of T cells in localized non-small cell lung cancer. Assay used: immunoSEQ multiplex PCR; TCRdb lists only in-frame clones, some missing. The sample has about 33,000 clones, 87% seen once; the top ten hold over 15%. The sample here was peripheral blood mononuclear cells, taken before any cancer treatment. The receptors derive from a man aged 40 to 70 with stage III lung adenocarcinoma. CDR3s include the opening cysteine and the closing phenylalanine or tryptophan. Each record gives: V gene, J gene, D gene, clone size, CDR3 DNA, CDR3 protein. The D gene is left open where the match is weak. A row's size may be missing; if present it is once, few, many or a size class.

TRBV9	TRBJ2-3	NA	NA	TGTGCCAGCGGTCGAAGACAGGACCGCACAGATACGCAGTATTTT	CASGRRQDRTDTQYF
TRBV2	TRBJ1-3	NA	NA	TGTGCCAGCAGCAGAGCGGGAAACACCATATATTTT	CASSRAGNTIYF
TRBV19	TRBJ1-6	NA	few	TGTGCCAGTACTAGGGAGTGGAATTCACCCCTCCACTTT	CASTREWNSPLHF
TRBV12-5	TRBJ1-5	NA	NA	TGTGCTAGTGGTTTGATTGGGAATCAGCCCCAGCATTTT	CASGLIGNQPQHF
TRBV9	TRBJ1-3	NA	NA	TGTGCCAGCAGCGTAGGAGGGACTGGCGTCTCTGGAAACACCATATATTTT	CASSVGGTGVSGNTIYF
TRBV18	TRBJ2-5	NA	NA	TGTGCCAGCTCACCATACCAAGAGACCCAGTACTTC	CASSPYQETQYF
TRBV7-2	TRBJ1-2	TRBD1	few	TGTGCCAGCAGCCTTGGGACAGCTAACTATGGCTACACCTTC	CASSLGTANYGYTF
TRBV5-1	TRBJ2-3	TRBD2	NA	TGCGCCAGCAGCTTGATCCCTAGCGGGGGGGGAACAGATACGCAGTATTTT	CASSLIPSGGGTDTQYF
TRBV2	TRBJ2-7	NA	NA	TGTGCCAGCAGTGAAGGCCCCGCCTACGAGCAGTACTTC	CASSEGPAYEQYF
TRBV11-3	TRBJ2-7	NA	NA	TGTGCCAGCAGCTCGCCCTTCAGGGGCTCCTACGAGCAGTACTTC	CASSSPFRGSYEQYF
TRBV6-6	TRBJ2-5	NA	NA	TGTGCCAGCAGTTACTCTCAGGGTGGAGAGACCCAGTACTTC	CASSYSQGGETQYF
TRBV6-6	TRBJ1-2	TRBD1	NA	TGTGCCAGCAGGGGACAGGGGGCCGATGGCTACACCTTC	CASRGQGADGYTF
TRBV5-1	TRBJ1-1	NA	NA	TGCGCCAGCAGCCAAGACCGTACGCTCCGAGAAGCTTTCTTT	CASSQDRTLREAFF
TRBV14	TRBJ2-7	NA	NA	TGTGCCAGCAGCCAAGTGAAACAGAGTTTTAGGGAGGAGCAGTACTTC	CASSQVKQSFREEQYF
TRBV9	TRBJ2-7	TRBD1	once	TGTGCCAGCAGCCTCCGGACAGGGAACGGCGAGCAGTACTTC	CASSLRTGNGEQYF
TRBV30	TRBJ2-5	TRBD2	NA	TGTGCCTTTAGCGGGGGAGATCAAGAGACCCAGTACTTC	CAFSGGDQETQYF
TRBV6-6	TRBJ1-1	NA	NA	TGTGCCGGTCGAAGGGGGTCGGGTACTGAAGCTTTCTTT	CAGRRGSGTEAFF
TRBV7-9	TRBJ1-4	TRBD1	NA	TGTGCCAGCAGCTCTGGACAGGGGACTAATGAAAAACTGTTTTTT	CASSSGQGTNEKLFF
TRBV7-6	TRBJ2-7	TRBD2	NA	TGTGCCAGCAGCTTAGGCGGGAGGGGTAGTTCGGGGGGCCACTCCTACGAGCAGTACTTC	CASSLGGRGSSGGHSYEQYF
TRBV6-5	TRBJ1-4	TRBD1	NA	TGTGCCAGCAGTTACTCCAGGGGGGAAATTGAAAAACTGTTTTTT	CASSYSRGEIEKLFF
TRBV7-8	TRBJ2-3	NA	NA	TGTGCCAGCACCCAATGGGGGGCCGATACGCAGTATTTT	CASTQWGADTQYF
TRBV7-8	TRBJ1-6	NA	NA	TGTGCCAGCAGCTTAGAGGGCTCCTATAATTCACCCCTCCACTTT	CASSLEGSYNSPLHF
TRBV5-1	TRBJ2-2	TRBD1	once	TGCGCCAGCAGAACCGGGACAGGTCCCACCGGGGAGCTGTTTTTT	CASRTGTGPTGELFF